One TCR beta chain is described in this entry. This clone's antigen is unknown. No much larger clonotype is one base removed from it; base qualities were not supplied. This sample stems from a study of blood T cell repertoires in COVID-19 (dated by TCRdb to 2019 to 2021). Background for the entire study: Collaborator samples came from the United States, Italy and Spain and covered acute and convalescent phases of COVID-19. The repertoires were released in a freely available public database meant as a resource for research on the immune response to SARS-CoV-2. Nearly every sample came with metadata listing a de-identified subject ID, COVID-19 status, age in years and sex. The samples were drawn from the first 160 participants of the ongoing ImmuneRACE study and from roughly 1,300 subjects provided by 6 global collaborators. The dataset comprised deeply sampled blood TCRbeta repertoires from subjects exposed to, actively infected with, or recovered from COVID-19. The material from the prospective study consisted of cDNA or gDNA derived from T cells, B-cell-depleted T cells, or PBMCs. Where available, HLA class I and class II types were obtained from metadata supplied by the sample provider rather than from assay-based typing. The paper as a whole reports these results and caveats: The quantity of clinical and demographic metadata differed by source and by participant and was supplied without curation.

Whole blood was collected in K2EDTA tubes by collaborating institutions according to the institutions' own protocols. For TCRbeta analysis, collaborators shipped samples in one of three forms: frozen whole blood, isolated PBMCs, or DNA extracted from either of those sample types. The CDR3, from cysteine to phenylalanine, totals 14 residues. Only CDR3 DNA remains: 42 bases, in frame from the first base. From the germline V gene, CDR1 is SNHLY and CDR2 is FYNNEI. V sheds 7 bases and J sheds 5 bases, leaving 17 bases between their ends. TCRbeta CDR3 regions were amplified from genomic DNA by means of the immunoSEQ Assay, a bias-controlled multiplex PCR. In the original analysis: Nucleated cell counts per sample were estimated from amplification of reference gene primers within the assay. To quantify the absolute abundance of each unique TCRbeta CDR3 rearrangement, sequence reads were collapsed and filtered. Productive Simpson clonality was computed per sample as the square root of Simpson's diversity index over productive rearrangements. TCRdb took this table from immuneACCESS and kept in-frame rearrangements with V and J called. Such tables lack part of the clones; where checked against another copy, unresolved V genes explain under half of the gap, and the rest is unexplained. The V and J calls and clone size were taken over from that table, and D and trimming were inferred from the DNA. Across this sample there are about 99,000 clones, with roughly 82% seen only once. Jointly, the top ten make up about 5% of the sample.

The sample taken for sequencing was peripheral blood. The receptor comes from a man aged 55-75 years with acute or convalescent COVID-19. The chain uses TRBV2 and TRBJ1-1, with TRBD1 as a weak D call on 5 bases. The CDR3 in this case is CASTGQTLGTEAFF. The base sequence is TGTGCCAGCACCGGACAAACCCTAGGAACTGAAGCTTTCTTT.